This T cell receptor beta chain was identified during a study of T cells in lung cancer brain metastases. Study details: Primary and brain metastasis specimens were taken a median roughly 360 days apart.

Between 2.24 and 4.92 ug genomic DNA went in, equal for pairs. Generated by immunoSEQ multiplex PCR, the TCRdb table keeps only in-frame clones and is missing some. The profile shows some 4,500 clones, nearly 90% of them singletons. About this clone: Its matching antigen is unknown.

There are 15 residues in the CDR3. The V end was cut by 0 bases, the J end by 3 bases, with 12 bases between. CDR1 is MGHRA and CDR2 is YSYEKL in the germline V gene. Study-wide findings and caveats: Brain metastasis T cell infiltration was not adjusted for preoperative corticosteroid effects.

The sequence was collected from a woman between 50 and 59 years old with non-small cell lung cancer. This rearrangement joins TRBV4-1 to TRBJ2-7; D is perhaps TRBD1 (6 bases). Input material: tumor tissue from the primary lung tumor. CDR3 bases: TGCGCCAGCAGCCAAGACCGGGACATAGGCTACGAGCAGTACTTC. Protein sequence: CASSQDRDIGYEQYF.